The 4 T cell receptor beta chains below come from one sample, sequenced in a study of blood T cell repertoires in COVID-19 (dated by TCRdb to about 2020). Library preparation used the immunoSEQ multiplex PCR assay. TCRdb limited this immuneACCESS table to in-frame rearrangements with V and J called. A share of clones is missing; checked studies link under half to unresolved V genes, and the rest is unexplained. In this sample the table shows more than 200,000 clones, almost 90% of which occur a single time. The ten largest make up approximately 1.4% of the sample. Material for sequencing was peripheral blood. All receptors come from an elderly man with acute or convalescent COVID-19.

The chain couples TRBV28 to TRBJ2-3, with D possibly TRBD1 on 5 matching bases. V lost 6 bases, J lost 2 bases, and 15 bases lay in between. The CDR3 loop spans 15 amino acids. Looked up from germline, CDR1 is MDHEN and CDR2 is SYDVKM. The CDR3 nucleotides read TGTGCCAGCAGCCCCCCAAGGGGTTCCACAGATACGCAGTATTTT. Amino acid sequence: CASSPPRGSTDTQYF.

This clone has more than one count but fewer than ten. V is TRBV7-8 and J is TRBJ1-5, with 7 positions matching TRBD1. The CDR3 contains 16 residues. In germline, CDR1 is SGHVS, CDR2 FQNEAQ. The junction had 9 bases not matched to a gene; V was cut back by 5 bases and J by 2 bases. The CDR3 reads CASSPYLTGGNQPQHF. In DNA form, the CDR3 reads TGTGCCAGCAGCCCCTATCTAACAGGGGGCAATCAGCCCCAGCATTTT. Based on the CDR3 plus reference TRBV7-8 and TRBJ1-5, the full variable domain is GAGVSQSPRYKVAKRGQDVALRCDPISGHVSLFWYQQALGQGPEFLTYFQNEAQLDKSGLPSDRFFAERPEGSVSTLKIQRTQQEDSAVYLCASSPYLTGGNQPQHFGDGTRLSIL.

This sequence joins TRBV5-1 and TRBJ2-7; 9 positions match TRBD1. CDR1 is SGHRS and CDR2 is YFSETQ in the germline V gene. The V and J ends lost 0 bases and 4 bases, in that order; junction bases with no gene match: 5. The CDR3 contains 15 residues. In DNA form, the CDR3 reads TGCGCCAGCAGCTTGGGGACAGGGGCTATGTACGAGCAGTACTTC. Translating it yields CASSLGTGAMYEQYF. Full variable domain (remainder filled in from reference TRBV5-1 and TRBJ2-7): KAGVTQTPRYLIKTRGQQVTLSCSPISGHRSVSWYQQTPGQGLQFLFEYFSETQRNKGNFPGRFSGRQFSNSRSEMNVSTLELGDSALYLCASSLGTGAMYEQYFGPGTRLTVT.

This rearrangement joins TRBV4-2 to TRBJ1-2, with 7 nucleotides matching TRBD1. Germline assignment: CDR1 LGHNA and CDR2 YNFKEQ. The trim removed 0 bases at V and 0 bases at J, leaving 1 base unmatched. The CDR3 extends over 15 amino acids. CDR3 nucleotide sequence: TGTGCCAGCAGCCAAGACAGGGGGGCTAACTATGGCTACACCTTC. Amino acid sequence: CASSQDRGANYGYTF.